The sequence of this T cell receptor beta chain was determined in a study of shared clonotypes between healthy human individuals. Study-wide background: The donor pool was made up of a couple of women and a few men aged 18 to 49.

HIV-negative, healthy adults without recent acute infections or vaccinations were the donors. The method was immunoSEQ multiplex PCR; TCRdb's version includes in-frame clones alone and lacks a portion of them. The sample records millions of clones, about 92% being singletons. Specimen: naive CD4+ T cells from PBMCs. Subset described: CD45RA+ positively selected. The origin of this receptor is a man aged 18 to 29 in good health. Some clones in this sample may be carry-over from other donors' samples.

CDR3 coding DNA: TGTGCCAGTAGTATCGGGGGTGGGCGCAATCAGCCCCAGCATTTT. Translated, it gives CASSIGGGRNQPQHF. The V call is TRBV19, the J call TRBJ1-5; possible D gene TRBD1, 5 bases. CDR1 and CDR2 from the germline V gene are LNHDA and SQIVND (reference sequence). This CDR3 region has 15 residues. Trimming shortened V by 3 bases and J by 2 bases, and 11 bases separated the two germline ends.